The 18 T cell receptor beta chains below come from one sample, sequenced in a study of shared clonotypes between healthy human individuals. Only in-frame clones appear in the TCRdb table, and some are missing; sequencing was by immunoSEQ multiplex PCR. The data contain hundreds of thousands of clones, 96% of them seen just once; the ten biggest clones take up roughly 0.06%. The specimen was naive CD4+ T cells sorted from blood. Subset here: CD45RA+ positively selected. The source of these receptors is a woman younger than 45 in good health.

The chain carries TRBV18 and TRBJ1-6; D is unclear. CDR1 is KGHSH, CDR2 LQKENI, per germline. Trimming left V 2 bases short and J 8 bases short, with 10 bases between. The CDR3 contains 14 residues. CDR3 amino acids: CASSPARSDSPLHF. The CDR3 region has the DNA TGTGCCAGCTCACCAGCCAGGTCAGATTCACCCCTCCACTTT.

This clone was counted once. This sequence joins TRBV2 and TRBJ1-2, with D possibly matching TRBD1 (6 bases). The CDR3 sequence is 17 residues long. Trimming left V 2 bases short and J 1 base short, with 17 bases between. Germline CDR1 is SNHLY and CDR2 is FYNNEI. CDR3 nucleotide sequence: TGTGCCAGCAGTGAACGGCGGGGGGCGAAGGATAACTATGGCTACACCTTC. Its protein is CASSERRGAKDNYGYTF.

CDR3 nucleotides: TGTGCCAGCAGCAGTACACCCACGGCGGAGCAGTACTTC. Translated, it gives CASSSTPTAEQYF. The chain couples TRBV7-6 to TRBJ2-7, with D hard to call. V was clipped by 5 bases and J by 7 bases, with 15 bases between them. The CDR3 totals 13 residues. The germline CDR1 and CDR2 sequences are SGHVS and FNYEAQ.

The V gene is TRBV18, the J gene TRBJ2-1, with D perhaps matching TRBD1 or TRBD2 (5 bases each). V lost 1 base and J lost 5, with 12 bases in between. This CDR3 region has 15 residues. The germline V gene has CDR1 KGHSH and CDR2 LQKENI. CDR3 bases: TGTGCCAGCTCACCACGGGGGTTAAGGGACAATGAGCAGTTCTTC. Its protein product is CASSPRGLRDNEQFF.

The chain combines TRBV4-1 with TRBJ1-1; possibly TRBD1 for D (6 bases). With 5 bases removed from V and 5 bases from J, the gap between germline ends came to 15 bases. This CDR3 spans 14 amino acids. In germline, CDR1 is MGHRA, CDR2 YSYEKL. CDR3 in amino acids: CASSETGLGTEAFF. Written as DNA, the CDR3 is TGCGCCAGCAGCGAGACAGGCTTGGGGACTGAAGCTTTCTTT.

The chain combines TRBV19 with TRBJ2-7; 8 bases line up with TRBD2. This CDR3 is 17 amino acids long. CDR1 LNHDA and CDR2 SQIVND come from the germline V gene (reference sequence). The V segment lost 4 bases and the J segment 1 base; nucleotides outside the gene matches: 12. In DNA form, the CDR3 reads TGTGCCAGTAGTAGATGGACAGCGGGAGCGCTTTCCTACGAGCAGTACTTC. Residues: CASSRWTAGALSYEQYF. The full variable domain, its missing parts supplied by reference TRBV19 and TRBJ2-7, is DGGITQSPKYLFRKEGQNVTLSCEQNLNHDAMYWYRQDPGQGLRLIYYSQIVNDFQKGDIAEGYSVSREKKESFPLTVTSAQKNPTAFYLCASSRWTAGALSYEQYFGPGTRLTVT.

The J gene is TRBJ2-7, the V gene TRBV19, with D perhaps given as TRBD1 or TRBD2 (6 bases each). The CDR3 length is 19 residues. V was clipped by 10 bases and J by 7 bases, with 38 bases between them. Germline CDR1 is LNHDA and CDR2 is SQIVND (reference sequence). CDR3 coding DNA: TGTGCCACCCACTCCGGGGGCAGGGGCGTTCGCCCCTCTTCAGGGGAGCAGTACTTC. Its protein is CATHSGGRGVRPSSGEQYF. Full variable domain (missing parts from reference TRBV19 and TRBJ2-7): DGGITQSPKYLFRKEGQNVTLSCEQNLNHDAMYWYRQDPGQGLRLIYYSQIVNDFQKGDIAEGYSVSREKKESFPLTVTSAQKNPTAFYLCATHSGGRGVRPSSGEQYFGPGTRLTVT.

The rearrangement joins TRBV18 to TRBJ2-5; the D call may be TRBD1 or TRBD2 (5 bases each). V was pared by 3 bases and J by 4 bases, with 9 bases between. This CDR3 spans 13 amino acids. The germline CDR1 and CDR2 sequences are KGHSH and LQKENI. The CDR3 DNA is TGTGCCAGCTCACCTGCAGGGAGAGAGACCCAGTACTTC. Protein sequence: CASSPAGRETQYF. Full variable domain (missing parts from reference TRBV18 and TRBJ2-5): NAGVMQNPRHLVRRRGQEARLRCSPMKGHSHVYWYRQLPEEGLKFMVYLQKENIIDESGMPKERFSAEFPKEGPSILRIQQVVRGDSAAYFCASSPAGRETQYFGPGTRLLVL.

The chain employs TRBV19 and TRBJ1-1; D unclear. CDR1 LNHDA and CDR2 SQIVND come from the germline V gene (reference sequence). V was cut by 8 bases and J by 0 bases, with 19 bases left in between. This CDR3 is built from 16 residues. CDR3 bases: TGTGCCAGTCGACCTACAAACCTGGGAGTGAACACTGAAGCTTTCTTT. Its protein is CASRPTNLGVNTEAFF.

V gene TRBV18 combines with J gene TRBJ1-5, with D uncertain. V lost 3 bases and J 3 bases, leaving 9 bases between the germline ends. The CDR3 totals 14 residues. Per the germline V gene, CDR1 is KGHSH and CDR2 is LQKENI. The chain's CDR3 is CASSPVETNQPQHF. DNA of the CDR3: TGTGCCAGCTCACCGGTGGAGACCAATCAGCCCCAGCATTTT.

This clone was counted a single time. The rearrangement uses TRBV28 and TRBJ2-6; D is unresolved. The CDR3 sequence is 16 residues long. Trimming pared 5 bases from V and 0 bases from J, leaving 11 bases between. The germline V gene encodes CDR1 MDHEN and CDR2 SYDVKM. Here the CDR3 reads CASSLRPSSGANVLTF. CDR3 DNA: TGTGCCAGCAGTCTACGACCGTCCTCTGGGGCCAACGTCCTGACTTTC.

V is TRBV28 and J is TRBJ2-3, with D perhaps given as TRBD1 or TRBD2 (5 bases each). Germline-derived CDR1 and CDR2 are MDHEN and SYDVKM. V was cut by 3 bases and J by 6 bases, with 13 bases left in between. This CDR3 spans 14 amino acids. CDR3 region: CASSLRGTYDTQYF. The CDR3 DNA is TGTGCCAGCAGTTTGAGGGGCACGTACGATACGCAGTATTTT.

The CDR3 sequence is CASSPAGGEQYF. In DNA, the CDR3 is TGTGCCAGCAGCCCCGCTGGAGGAGAGCAGTACTTC. The rearrangement uses TRBV7-9 and TRBJ2-7; possible D gene TRBD2, 5 bases. Germline loops: CDR1 SEHNR, CDR2 FQNEAQ (reference sequence). The length of the CDR3 is 12 residues. V lost 5 bases to trimming and J lost 7 bases, with 12 bases between them.

The rearrangement links TRBV18 to TRBJ2-5; a weak D match, TRBD1 (6 bases). In germline, CDR1 is KGHSH, CDR2 LQKENI. CDR3 length: 13 amino acids. Trimming pared 6 bases from V and 2 bases from J, leaving 10 bases between. Here the CDR3 reads CASSTDRQETQYF. In nucleotides, the CDR3 is TGTGCCAGCTCTACCGACAGGCAAGAGACCCAGTACTTC.

The CDR3 loop is CASSFAQGAYEQYF. CDR3 coding DNA: TGCGCCAGCAGCTTCGCGCAGGGGGCATACGAGCAGTACTTC. The gene calls are TRBV5-1 and TRBJ2-7, with 8 positions matching TRBD1. The CDR3 has 14 residues. Germline CDR1 is SGHRS and CDR2 is YFSETQ. J was trimmed by 4 bases and V by 2 bases; bases with no gene match: 5.

The chain combines TRBV7-2 with TRBJ2-7; the D gene is possibly TRBD2 (5 bases). The CDR3 is made up of 15 amino acids. V was clipped by 5 bases and J by 5 bases, with 19 bases between them. Germline CDR1 reads SGHTA; CDR2 reads FQGNSA. The CDR3 nucleotides read TGTGCCAGCAGCCACTATCCACTAGAGTCCCACGAGCAGTACTTC. Its protein is CASSHYPLESHEQYF.

This rearrangement joins TRBV5-5 to TRBJ1-1, with D unresolved. From germline, CDR1 is SGHKS and CDR2 YYEKEE (reference sequence). The CDR3 contains 14 residues. V lost 4 bases and J 0 bases, leaving 10 bases between the germline ends. The CDR3 reads CASSPMAMNTEAFF. CDR3 bases: TGTGCCAGCAGCCCCATGGCCATGAACACTGAAGCTTTCTTT.

The J gene is TRBJ2-7, the V gene TRBV5-5, with TRBD1 identical over 9 bases. V trimming: 7 bases; J trimming: 3 bases; junction bases outside the gene matches: 8. In germline, CDR1 is SGHKS, CDR2 YYEKEE (reference sequence). The CDR3 totals 14 residues. The CDR3 nucleotides read TGTGCCAGCCGGGGGCAGGACAGGGGCTACGAGCAGTACTTC. It translates to CASRGQDRGYEQYF.